This paragraph reports one T cell receptor beta chain. The antigen remains undetermined. These data belong to a study of shared clonotypes between healthy human individuals. Study-wide findings and caveats: Estimated richness was generally greater in naive than memory subsets.

The genomic DNA of each subset was split evenly across several immunoSEQ plates. Sequencing was performed with immunoSEQ multiplex PCR; in TCRdb, only in-frame clones are kept and a portion is missing. The data show about 1.5 million clones, 98% seen once. The CDR3 runs to 13 residues. The ends were cut back, 5 bases at V and 6 bases at J, with 11 bases in the middle. Per germline, CDR1 MDHEN and CDR2 SYDVKM. The sample taken for sequencing was naive CD4+ T cells sorted from blood. The sample's subset: CD45RA+ positively selected. This clonotype originated in a man aged 25-45 years in good health. The chain is built from TRBV28 and TRBJ1-5; D possibly corresponds to TRBD1 (5 bases). CDR3 bases: TGTGCCAGCAGTCAGGGACGCGGTCAGCCCCAGCATTTT. This sequence encodes CASSQGRGQPQHF.